These 8 T cell receptor beta chains share one sample of origin, sequenced in a study of blood T cell repertoires in COVID-19. Assay used: immunoSEQ multiplex PCR; TCRdb lists only in-frame clones, some missing. The table has approximately 380,000 clones, more than 85% seen once. Sequencing was performed on PBMCs or T cells enriched from blood (not recorded which). The origin of the receptors is a woman aged 40-49 years who had been exposed to COVID-19.

The chain recombines TRBV2 with TRBJ1-2; tentative D call: TRBD1 (6 bases). CDR3 size: 16 residues. Germline V gives CDR1 SNHLY, CDR2 FYNNEI. Trimming left V 11 bases short and J 4 bases short, with 26 bases between. The CDR3 is CARRGAGGALLYGYTF. In nucleotides, the CDR3 is TGTGCCCGCCGGGGGGCGGGGGGGGCCCTTCTCTATGGCTACACCTTC.

V and J are TRBV9 and TRBJ1-1, with a tentative D call TRBD1 (6 bases). Deletions cut 6 bases from V and 4 bases from J, with 13 bases between. CDR1 is SGDLS and CDR2 is YYNGEE in the germline V gene. The CDR3 is 13 residues long. The CDR3 bases are TGTGCCAGCAATCCGAGGGGGACCACTGAAGCTTTCTTT. This sequence encodes CASNPRGTTEAFF.

V and J are TRBV23-1 and TRBJ1-1; the match to TRBD1 covers 9 bases. TRBV23-1 is labeled an ORF, and its function is uncertain. The CDR3 runs to 14 residues. V lost 3 bases to trimming and J lost 7 bases; unmatched junction nucleotides: 6. The CDR3 spells CASSHQGQGDEAFF. Here the CDR3 DNA reads TGCGCCAGCAGTCATCAGGGACAGGGAGATGAAGCTTTCTTT.

This chain connects TRBV27 to TRBJ1-1, with 9 bases aligning to TRBD1. CDR3 length: 15 residues. CDR1 is MNHEY, CDR2 SMNVEV, per germline (reference sequence). V lost 0 bases, J lost 3 bases, and 2 bases stayed unmatched. Written as DNA, the CDR3 is TGTGCCAGCAGTTTATCGACAGGGGGTTACACTGAAGCTTTCTTT. Translating it yields CASSLSTGGYTEAFF.

V and J are TRBV19 and TRBJ2-7; D remains unclear. The germline V gene has CDR1 LNHDA and CDR2 SQIVND (reference sequence). The V gene lost 6 bases and the J gene lost 6 bases, with 9 bases spanning the gap. CDR3 length equals 11 residues. Here the CDR3 reads CASRRGGEQYF. CDR3 coding DNA: TGTGCCAGTAGGAGAGGTGGCGAGCAGTACTTC.

The chain uses TRBV2 and TRBJ1-2, with TRBD1 identical over 9 bases. J was trimmed by 1 base and V by 7 bases; bases with no gene match: 7. The CDR3 spans 15 residues. CDR1 and CDR2 (germline): SNHLY, FYNNEI. The CDR3 DNA reads as TGTGCCAGCACCGCGGGACAGGGTATTAACTATGGCTACACCTTC. The encoded protein is CASTAGQGINYGYTF.

On this clone: Different DNA sequences within this sample yield the same CDR3. This sequence joins TRBV29-1 and TRBJ1-1; the match to TRBD1 covers 7 bases. Germline V gene data show CDR1 as SQVTM and CDR2 as ANQGSEA. CDR3 length equals 11 residues. The V and J ends lost 5 bases and 4 bases, in that order; junction bases with no gene match: 1. The CDR3 nucleotides are TGCAGCGTTCCAGGGGGCACTGAAGCTTTCTTT. Amino acids: CSVPGGTEAFF.

The chain is built from TRBV10-3 and TRBJ2-7, with 10 positions matching TRBD1. In germline, CDR1 is ENHRY, CDR2 SYGVKD. J lost 4 bases, V lost 4 bases, and 13 bases had no gene match. The CDR3 consists of 17 residues. The CDR3 is CAISGTSRDRGSYEQYF. The DNA for the CDR3 is TGTGCCATCAGTGGAACGAGTCGGGACAGGGGATCGTACGAGCAGTACTTC.